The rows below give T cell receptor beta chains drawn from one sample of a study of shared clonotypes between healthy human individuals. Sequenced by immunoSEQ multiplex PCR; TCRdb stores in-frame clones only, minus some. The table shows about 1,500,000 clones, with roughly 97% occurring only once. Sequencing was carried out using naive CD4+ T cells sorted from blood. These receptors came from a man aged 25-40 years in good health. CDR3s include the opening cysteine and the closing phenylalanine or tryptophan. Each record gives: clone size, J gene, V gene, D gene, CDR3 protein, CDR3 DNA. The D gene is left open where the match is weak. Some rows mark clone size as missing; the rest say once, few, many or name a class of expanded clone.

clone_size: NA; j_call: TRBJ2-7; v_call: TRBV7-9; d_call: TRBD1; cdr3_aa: CASSTGQGRAGYEQYF; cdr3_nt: TGTGCCAGCAGCACAGGACAGGGCCGAGCGGGCTACGAGCAGTACTTC
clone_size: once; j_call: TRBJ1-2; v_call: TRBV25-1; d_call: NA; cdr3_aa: CASRGANYGYTF; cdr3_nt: TGTGCCAGCAGAGGAGCTAACTATGGCTACACCTTC
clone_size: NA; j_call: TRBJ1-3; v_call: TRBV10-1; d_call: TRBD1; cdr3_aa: CASGEDRGPGNTIYF; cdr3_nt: TGCGCCAGCGGGGAGGACAGGGGGCCTGGAAACACCATATATTTT
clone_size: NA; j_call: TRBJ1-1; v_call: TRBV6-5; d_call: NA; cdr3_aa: CASSPLGRGYTEAFF; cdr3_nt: TGTGCCAGCAGCCCGTTGGGGAGGGGGTACACTGAAGCTTTCTTT
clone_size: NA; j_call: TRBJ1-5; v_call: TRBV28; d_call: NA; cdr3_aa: CASTRGGYSNQPQHF; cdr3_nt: TGTGCCAGCACCCGGGGGGGGTACAGCAATCAGCCCCAGCATTTT
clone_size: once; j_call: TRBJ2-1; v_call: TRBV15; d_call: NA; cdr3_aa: CATSRGVYNEQFF; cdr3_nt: TGTGCCACCAGCAGAGGGGTTTACAATGAGCAGTTCTTC
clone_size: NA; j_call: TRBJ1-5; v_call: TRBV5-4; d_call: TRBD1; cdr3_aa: CASSQQGASNQPQHF; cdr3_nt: TGTGCCAGCAGCCAACAGGGGGCGAGCAATCAGCCCCAGCATTTT
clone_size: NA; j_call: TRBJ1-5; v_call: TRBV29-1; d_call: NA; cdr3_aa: CSAGERGPQHF; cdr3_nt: TGCAGCGCTGGAGAGAGAGGGCCCCAGCATTTT
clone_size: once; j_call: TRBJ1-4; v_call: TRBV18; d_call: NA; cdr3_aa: CASSGAVGEKLFF; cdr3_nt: TGTGCCAGCTCAGGGGCAGTAGGCGAAAAACTGTTTTTT
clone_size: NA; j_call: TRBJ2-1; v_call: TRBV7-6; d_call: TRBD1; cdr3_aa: CASSRDRVQNEQFF; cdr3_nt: TGTGCCAGCAGCCGTGACAGGGTTCAGAATGAGCAGTTCTTC
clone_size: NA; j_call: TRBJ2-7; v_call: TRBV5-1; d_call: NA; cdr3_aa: CASTRRGGPSSYEQYF; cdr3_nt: TGCGCCAGCACCCGCAGGGGGGGTCCGAGCTCCTACGAGCAGTACTTC
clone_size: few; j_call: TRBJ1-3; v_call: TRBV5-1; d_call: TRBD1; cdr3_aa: CASSAGTAGNTIYF; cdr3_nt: TGCGCCAGCAGCGCCGGGACAGCTGGAAACACCATATATTTT
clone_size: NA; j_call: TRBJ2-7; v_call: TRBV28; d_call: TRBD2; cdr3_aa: CASSLPGGSSYEQYF; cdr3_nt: TGTGCCAGCAGTTTACCCGGGGGGAGCTCCTACGAGCAGTACTTC
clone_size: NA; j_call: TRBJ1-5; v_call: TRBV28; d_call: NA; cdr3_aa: CASSQPVNNQPQHF; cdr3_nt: TGTGCCAGCAGTCAGCCTGTGAACAATCAGCCCCAGCATTTT
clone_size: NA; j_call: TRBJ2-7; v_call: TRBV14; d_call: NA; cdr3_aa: CASSQEPGHSSYEQYF; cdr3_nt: TGTGCCAGCAGCCAGGAGCCGGGACATAGCTCCTACGAGCAGTACTTC
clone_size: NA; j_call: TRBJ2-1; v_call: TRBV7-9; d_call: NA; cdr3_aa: CASSFTAVTEQFF; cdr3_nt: TGTGCCAGCAGCTTTACTGCCGTCACTGAGCAGTTCTTC
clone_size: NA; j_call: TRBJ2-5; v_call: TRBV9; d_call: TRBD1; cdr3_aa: CASSVGTAQETQYF; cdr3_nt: TGTGCCAGCAGCGTCGGGACAGCCCAAGAGACCCAGTACTTC
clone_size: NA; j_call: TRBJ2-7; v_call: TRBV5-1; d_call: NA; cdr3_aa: CASSSPDPYEQYF; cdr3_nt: TGCGCCAGCAGCTCCCCTGACCCCTACGAGCAGTACTTC
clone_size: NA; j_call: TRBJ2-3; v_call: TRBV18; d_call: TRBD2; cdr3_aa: CASSPPTGLAGTDTQYF; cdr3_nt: TGTGCCAGCTCACCACCGACGGGACTAGCGGGAACAGATACGCAGTATTTT
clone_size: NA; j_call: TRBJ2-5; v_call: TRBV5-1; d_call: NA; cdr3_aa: CASSLGRSRQETQYF; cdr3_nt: TGCGCCAGCAGCTTGGGGCGGAGCAGGCAAGAGACCCAGTACTTC
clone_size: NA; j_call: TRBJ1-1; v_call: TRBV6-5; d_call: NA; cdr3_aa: CASSYGTPDTEAFF; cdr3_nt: TGTGCCAGCAGTTACGGGACACCAGACACTGAAGCTTTCTTT
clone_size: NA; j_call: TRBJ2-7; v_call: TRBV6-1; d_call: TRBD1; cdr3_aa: CASSVGDRGYEQYF; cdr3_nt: TGTGCCAGCAGTGTGGGGGACAGGGGATACGAGCAGTACTTC
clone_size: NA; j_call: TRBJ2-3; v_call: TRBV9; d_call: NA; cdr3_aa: CASSPDTDTQYF; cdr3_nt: TGTGCCAGCAGCCCAGATACAGATACGCAGTATTTT
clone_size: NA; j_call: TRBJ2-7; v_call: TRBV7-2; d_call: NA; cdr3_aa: CASSPRDLTYEQYF; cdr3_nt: TGTGCCAGCAGCCCGAGGGACTTAACCTACGAGCAGTACTTC
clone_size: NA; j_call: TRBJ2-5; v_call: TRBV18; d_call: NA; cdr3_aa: CASSPLKGPFQETQYF; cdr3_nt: TGTGCCAGCTCGCCGTTAAAAGGGCCTTTTCAAGAGACCCAGTACTTC
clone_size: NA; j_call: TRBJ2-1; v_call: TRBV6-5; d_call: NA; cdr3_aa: CASRRGDEQFF; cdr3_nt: TGTGCCAGCAGGAGGGGCGATGAGCAGTTCTTC
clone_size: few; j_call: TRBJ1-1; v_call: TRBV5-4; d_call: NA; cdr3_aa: CASSLDTNTEAFF; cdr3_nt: TGTGCCAGCAGCTTGGACACGAACACTGAAGCTTTCTTT
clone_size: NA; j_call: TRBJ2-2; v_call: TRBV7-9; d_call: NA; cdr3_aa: CASTRPGPFNGELFF; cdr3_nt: TGTGCCAGCACCCGCCCCGGGCCCTTCAACGGGGAGCTGTTTTTT
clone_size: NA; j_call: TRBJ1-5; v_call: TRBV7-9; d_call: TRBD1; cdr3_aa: CASSLYGTGGFPQPQHF; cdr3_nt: TGTGCCAGCAGCTTATACGGGACAGGGGGCTTTCCTCAGCCCCAGCATTTT
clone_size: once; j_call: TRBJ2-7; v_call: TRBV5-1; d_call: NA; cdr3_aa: CASSLLRTNSEQYF; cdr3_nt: TGCGCCAGCAGCCTCTTACGGACGAACTCAGAGCAGTACTTC
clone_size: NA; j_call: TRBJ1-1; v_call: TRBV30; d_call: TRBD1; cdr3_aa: CAWSPGTGNPGAEAFF; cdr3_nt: TGTGCCTGGAGCCCGGGGACAGGGAACCCCGGGGCTGAAGCTTTCTTT
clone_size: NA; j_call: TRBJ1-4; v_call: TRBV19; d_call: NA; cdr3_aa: CASSIGGLTDEKLFF; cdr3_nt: TGTGCCAGTAGTATAGGGGGCCTAACGGATGAAAAACTGTTTTTT
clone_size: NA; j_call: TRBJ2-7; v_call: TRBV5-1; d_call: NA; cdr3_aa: CASSLAWAGYEQYF; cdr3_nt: TGCGCCAGCAGCTTGGCCTGGGCAGGCTACGAGCAGTACTTC
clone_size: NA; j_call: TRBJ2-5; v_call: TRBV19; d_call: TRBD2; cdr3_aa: CASSVLAGVETQYF; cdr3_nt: TGTGCCAGTAGTGTCCTAGCGGGAGTCGAGACCCAGTACTTC
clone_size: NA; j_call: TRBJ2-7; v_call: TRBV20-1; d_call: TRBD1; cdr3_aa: CSATGGEQYF; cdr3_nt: TGCAGTGCCACAGGGGGCGAGCAGTACTTC
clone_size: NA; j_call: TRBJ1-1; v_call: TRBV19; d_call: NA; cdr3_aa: CASSAGHRNTEAFF; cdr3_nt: TGTGCCAGTAGTGCGGGACACCGGAACACTGAAGCTTTCTTT
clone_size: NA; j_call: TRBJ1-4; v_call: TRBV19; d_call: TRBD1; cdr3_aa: CASSIDRDSSNEKLFF; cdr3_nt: TGTGCCAGTAGTATAGACAGGGACAGCTCTAATGAAAAACTGTTTTTT
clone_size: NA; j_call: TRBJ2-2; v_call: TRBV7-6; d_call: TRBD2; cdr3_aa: CASSQELAGHTGELFF; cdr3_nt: TGTGCCAGCAGCCAAGAACTAGCGGGACATACCGGGGAGCTGTTTTTT
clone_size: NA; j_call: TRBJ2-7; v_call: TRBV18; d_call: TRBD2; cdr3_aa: CASSSKGLADFEQYF; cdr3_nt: TGTGCCAGCTCCTCCAAGGGACTAGCCGATTTCGAGCAGTACTTC
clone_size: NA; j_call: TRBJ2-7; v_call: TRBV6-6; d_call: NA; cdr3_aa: CASSRQSSYEQYF; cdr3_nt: TGTGCCAGTTCGAGGCAGAGCTCCTACGAGCAGTACTTC
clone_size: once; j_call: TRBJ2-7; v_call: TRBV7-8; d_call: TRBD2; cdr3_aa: CASSPWTRGDEQYF; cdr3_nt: TGTGCCAGCAGCCCGTGGACTAGAGGGGACGAGCAGTACTTC